The 11 T cell receptor beta chains given below trace back to one sample, sequenced in a study of cytomegalovirus exposure and HLA in healthy donors. Amplification used 60 Vbeta primers and 13 Jbeta primers. Libraries were prepared by immunoSEQ multiplex PCR; TCRdb keeps only in-frame clonotypes and omits some of them. The sample gives fewer than 130,000 clones, around two thirds of which show up once; 3.5% to 4% is in the top ten. Sequencing was performed on PBMCs. Receptor source: a man aged 25-40 years in good health and CMV-seropositive.

The V and J genes are TRBV6-1 and TRBJ2-3, with 7 bases fitting TRBD1. The CDR3 loop spans 15 amino acids. Germline trimming cut 8 bases from V and 5 bases from J; bases unmatched to any gene: 13. CDR1 and CDR2 from the germline V gene are MNHNS and SASEGT. The CDR3 spells CASSTLRQGLDTQYF. CDR3 coding DNA: TGTGCCAGCTCCACCCTAAGACAGGGTCTAGATACGCAGTATTTT.

CDR3 residues: CASSESRGGYNEQFF. CDR3 coding DNA: TGTGCCAGCAGCGAGAGTCGGGGGGGCTACAATGAGCAGTTCTTC. This rearrangement joins TRBV9 to TRBJ2-1; the match to TRBD2 covers 8 bases. CDR3 length: 15 amino acids. Germline V CDR1 and CDR2: SGDLS, YYNGEE. The V and J ends lost 3 bases and 3 bases, in that order; junction bases with no gene match: 5.

In DNA, the CDR3 is TGTGCCAGCAGCTGGACAGGGGAAGGCTACACCTTC. This translates into CASSWTGEGYTF. The chain links TRBV7-9 to TRBJ1-2; 9 bases fit TRBD1. Germline CDR1 and CDR2: SEHNR and FQNEAQ (reference sequence). The CDR3 extends over 12 amino acids. Trimming took 4 bases from V and 8 from J; bases not matched to a gene: 2.

The chain is built from TRBV30 and TRBJ1-5; D is unclear. Looked up from germline, CDR1 is GTSNPN and CDR2 is SVGIG (reference sequence). V lost 1 base and J 2 bases, leaving 6 bases between the germline ends. This CDR3 spans 13 amino acids. CDR3 region: CAWSDYGNQPQHF. The CDR3 coding sequence is TGTGCCTGGAGTGACTACGGCAATCAGCCCCAGCATTTT.

The chain carries TRBV10-3 and TRBJ1-2; D remains unclear. CDR3 length: 13 amino acids. Per germline, CDR1 ENHRY and CDR2 SYGVKD. With 7 bases removed from V and 3 bases from J, the gap between germline ends came to 12 bases. CDR3 in amino acids: CAIKPSGDYGYTF. The CDR3 DNA sequence: TGTGCCATCAAACCGTCCGGGGACTATGGCTACACCTTC.

In this sample, this clone turned up once. This chain connects TRBV27 to TRBJ2-7; D may be TRBD2 (6 bases). CDR3 length: 14 amino acids. The germline V gene has CDR1 MNHEY and CDR2 SMNVEV (reference sequence). V was pared by 2 bases and J by 4 bases, with 12 bases between. The CDR3 spells CASSLIGGDYEQYF. The CDR3 coding sequence is TGTGCCAGCAGTTTAATAGGCGGGGATTACGAGCAGTACTTC.

This clone was detected a few times. The chain has TRBV19 and TRBJ2-2; 9 bases are a match to TRBD2. With 5 bases clipped from V and 6 bases from J, the junction kept 4 bases outside the gene matches. Germline CDR1 is LNHDA and CDR2 is SQIVND (reference sequence). The CDR3 is made up of 14 amino acids. CDR3 in DNA: TGTGCCAGTAGTGTAATAGCGGGGGCCGGGGAGCTGTTTTTT. This encodes CASSVIAGAGELFF.

The chain is built from TRBV5-4 and TRBJ2-5, with 11 nucleotides matching TRBD2. The CDR3 has 14 residues. V lost 0 bases to trimming and J lost 5 bases; unmatched junction nucleotides: 0. Germline V gene sequence: CDR1 SGHNT, CDR2 YYREEE (reference sequence). The CDR3 region has the DNA TGTGCCAGCAGCTTGGGACTAGCGGGGGAGACCCAGTACTTC. It encodes CASSLGLAGETQYF.

The chain links TRBV5-4 to TRBJ2-4, with 11 bases identical to TRBD1. V shed 4 bases, J shed 9 bases, and the junction held 6 bases outside the gene matches. CDR1 SGHNT and CDR2 YYREEE come from the germline V gene (reference sequence). This CDR3 contains 14 residues. As DNA, the CDR3 is TGTGCCAGCAGCCCGGACAGGGGGCAAGGCATTCAGTACTTC. Translated: CASSPDRGQGIQYF.

The chain employs TRBV27 and TRBJ2-7; 9 bases align to TRBD2. The germline gives CDR1 MNHEY, CDR2 SMNVEV (reference sequence). CDR3 size: 15 residues. V was pared by 6 bases and J by 6 bases, with 12 bases of the junction left unmatched. CDR3 DNA sequence: TGTGCCAGCAGGCCAGCGGGGGGTCTCCCGAGCGAGCAGTACTTC. Its translation: CASRPAGGLPSEQYF.

The chain has TRBV5-4 and TRBJ2-5, with D perhaps matching TRBD1 (5 bases). The CDR3 length is 16 residues. CDR1 and CDR2 from the germline V gene are SGHNT and YYREEE (reference sequence). V lost 4 bases and J lost 1, with 17 bases in between. DNA of the CDR3: TGTGCCAGCAGCATCGACAGATCCCCAGGCCAAGAGACCCAGTACTTC. This sequence encodes CASSIDRSPGQETQYF.